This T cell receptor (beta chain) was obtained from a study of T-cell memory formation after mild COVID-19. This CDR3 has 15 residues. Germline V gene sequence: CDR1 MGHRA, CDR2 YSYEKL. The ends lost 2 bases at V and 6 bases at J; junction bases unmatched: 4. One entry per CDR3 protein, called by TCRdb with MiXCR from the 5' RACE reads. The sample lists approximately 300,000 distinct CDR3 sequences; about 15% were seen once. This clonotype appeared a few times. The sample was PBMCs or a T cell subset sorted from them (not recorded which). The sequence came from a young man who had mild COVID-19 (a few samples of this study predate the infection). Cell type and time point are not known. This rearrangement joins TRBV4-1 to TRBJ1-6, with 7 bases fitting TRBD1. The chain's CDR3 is CASSQRQGGNSPLHF. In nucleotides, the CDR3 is TGCGCCAGCAGCCAAAGACAGGGAGGTAATTCACCCCTCCACTTT.